The present entry profiles one T cell receptor (beta chain) with its context. Its antigen is unknown. The record originates from a study of cytomegalovirus exposure and HLA in healthy donors. Study-wide points: An analysis was carried out at a later point. It showed that HLA-associated TCR beta chains were more clonally expanded than equally common non-associated chains. TCR sequences were mostly rare, though some public TCRs occurred in many donors.

Germline CDR1 reads MNHNS; CDR2 reads SASEGT. This CDR3 is 15 amino acids long. V was clipped by 1 base and J by 4 bases; unmatched bases: 6. PCR primers comprised 60 Vbeta and 13 Jbeta primers. Sequenced by immunoSEQ multiplex PCR; TCRdb stores in-frame clones only, minus some. The table shows under 200,000 clones, with 82% occurring only once. This receptor was obtained from a woman aged 45-60 years in good health and CMV-seronegative. V is TRBV6-1 and J is TRBJ2-7; 8 nucleotides align to TRBD2. Sequenced: PBMCs. The CDR3 sequence is CASSEVREGLYEQYF. In nucleotides, the CDR3 is TGTGCCAGCAGTGAAGTACGGGAGGGCCTTTACGAGCAGTACTTC.